This T cell receptor beta chain came from a study of T cells after yellow fever vaccination (dated 2019 in TCRdb). Turning to the overall study: The SMART-Seq v4 Ultra Low Input RNA kit was used to prepare libraries from fractions with low cell numbers. Two healthy male donors, one aged 18 to 29 and one aged 30 to 40 years, made up the cohort. To follow T-cell clones before and after both primary and booster YFV17D yellow fever vaccination, bulk TCR alpha and beta repertoires underwent longitudinal sequencing. Blood was drawn at multiple timepoints before and after primary and secondary immunization, with bulk PBMC replicates and cell subsets isolated.

What this sample's treatment or condition label stands for: live attenuated yellow fever vaccine strain. PBMCs were isolated from peripheral blood using a standard Ficoll-Paque protocol. Dynabeads CD4 and CD8 positive selection kits were used to isolate CD4 and CD8 T-cell fractions. TriZol was used to extract RNA from bulk PBMCs, CD4 and CD8 fractions, and dextramer-positive and dextramer-negative fractions. TCRdb lists the instrument as Illumina NovaSeq 6000. TCR cDNA was synthesized by 5'RACE template switching, which introduced a universal primer site and unique molecular identifiers. Priming of cDNA synthesis was performed from both the TCR alpha and TCR beta constant segments. Libraries were amplified in two PCR steps, with sample barcodes and sequencing adapters added in the second step. Libraries were sequenced on Illumina HiSeq 2500 (2x100 bp) or NovaSeq (2x150 bp). In the original analysis: MIGEC handled demultiplexing of reads and collapsing into UMI consensus sequences, while MiXCR performed V(D)J alignment. Vaccine-responding clonotypes were identified with edgeR using replicate PBMC samples, with FDR below 0.01 and a log2 fold change above 5 up to day 15 being required. Each bulk clonotype was labeled CD4 or CD8 based on which sequenced repertoire, CD4 or CD8, contained the clonotype at higher abundance. The raw public data were reprocessed by TCRdb itself: fastp quality trimming at Q25, MiXCR clonotype calling, in-frame beta chains only. Rows matching on CDR3 protein sequence are summarized as one entry with the most common DNA and genes. The V and J calls reflect TCRdb's pipeline rather than the authors' work. The sample profile shows some 220,000 distinct CDR3 sequences; around 3.1% of them were found once. The ten largest clones capture around 3.2% of the sample.

Between the V and J ends, shortened by 7 bases and 13 bases respectively, the junction contains 19 bases. There are 13 amino acids in the CDR3, from cysteine to phenylalanine inclusive. Only CDR3 DNA is held: 39 bases, read in frame from base 1. CDR1 is given as MDHEN and CDR2 as SYDVKM, both from the germline V gene. Comment on this clonotype: Its cognate antigen has yet to be identified. Nothing much larger sits one base from this clone, and base qualities are not available.

Paper-wide results and their limitations: After the booster, most of the clones that had expanded following primary vaccination were detected again (around 97% of CD4 and around 88% of CD8), which suggests that memory was broadly maintained. Compared with the primary T-cell response, the secondary T-cell response was weaker but faster, peaking on day 5 rather than day 15. Because the study included only a couple of donors, the extent to which the findings can be generalized is limited. A small fraction of clonotypes appeared in both the CD4 and CD8 compartments, likely as a result of convergent recombination. Computational filtering was required because FACS-sorted repertoires could contain abundant contaminating clonotypes from the bulk population.

The chain is made from TRBV28 and TRBJ2-2; the D call could be TRBD1 or TRBD2, with each sharing 5 bases. The sequence derives from a man aged 18 to 30 who received the YFV17D yellow fever vaccine. This specimen was CD4+ T cells sorted from PBMCs, taken 10 days after the yellow fever booster vaccination. The sequenced DNA is TGTGCCAGCACCAGGGACCGGGGCGAGGGGCTGTTTTTT. The encoded protein is CASTRDRGEGLFF.